The sequence of this T cell receptor (beta chain) was determined in a study of cytomegalovirus exposure and HLA in healthy donors. Study at large: When 398 donors were genotyped, 81% of them were found to fall in the Caucasian-associated ancestry cluster.

The PCR contained 60 Vbeta and 13 Jbeta primers. TCRdb's copy holds only in-frame clones and misses some; the assay was immunoSEQ multiplex PCR. The data hold some 130,000 clones, with around 81% observed a single time. Points on this clone: Its target is unknown.

Study outcomes and limitations: Donors were assumed by presence/absence analyses to have roughly uniform sequencing depth. A later analysis, which compared TCR beta chains of equal frequency, found the HLA-associated ones more clonally expanded.

The V end lost 2 bases, the J end lost 2 bases, and 8 bases lay between the germline ends. Per germline, CDR1 SGHNT and CDR2 YYREEE (reference sequence). CDR3 length: 14 amino acids. The origin of this receptor is a man younger than 35 in good health and CMV-seronegative. The source material was PBMCs. The V gene is TRBV5-4, the J gene TRBJ1-3, with a weak D call TRBD1 (6 bases). As DNA, the CDR3 is TGTGCCAGCAGCTTAGGGGGAGCTGGAAACACCATATATTTT. This codes for CASSLGGAGNTIYF.